This T cell receptor (beta chain) originates from a study of regulatory T cells in long-lasting Graves disease. Study conclusions and caveats: Newly diagnosed patients shared 750 to 1,000 public clonotypes; persistent patients shared a few thousand.

A remark on this clonotype: What it binds is unknown.

For TCR beta, libraries came from iRepertoire HTBI primers and Arm-PCR of CDR3 regions. As originally analysed: The identification of 62 TRBV and roughly 14 TRBJ segments was made across samples. TCRdb passed the multiplex PCR reads through MiXCR, listing each CDR3 protein once. These V and J calls derive from TCRdb rather than the authors' analysis. This table has 500,000 to 700,000 distinct CDR3 sequences, 30% appearing once. Time point indicated: persistent/refractory GD, antithyroid drugs over 5 years with positive TRAb. PBMCs were the source of the RNA used for TCR sequencing. The origin of this receptor is a female donor with Graves disease. The sample was peripheral blood mononuclear cells (PBMCs), taken when the disease was refractory, from a patient treated with antithyroid drugs.

In DNA, the CDR3 is TGTGCCAGCAGCTTAACGCCTAGCGGGAGGGGGATTGGAGAGACCCAGTACTTC. Amino acid sequence: CASSLTPSGRGIGETQYF. The chain recombines TRBV7-2 with TRBJ2-5; 12 bases map to TRBD2. Germline CDR1 and CDR2: SGHTA and FQGNSA. V gave up 2 bases and J gave up 4 bases; unmatched junction bases: 11. This CDR3 is 18 amino acids long.